A selection of T cell receptor beta chains follows, all from one sample in a study of blood T cells in healthy people across ages. TCRdb reanalysed the 5' RACE reads using MiXCR and keeps one entry per CDR3 protein. The repertoire includes fewer than 2 million distinct CDR3 sequences, approximately 39% of them detected once, and about 23% sits in the top ten. Input material: blood. The receptor source for this set is a human donor in good health. Each CDR3 is given with its conserved first and last residue. D genes are given only for firm matches. Clone size appears in some rows only: once, few, many, or a class for an expanded clone.

j_call clone_size v_call d_call cdr3_aa cdr3_nt
TRBJ1-1 few TRBV28 TRBD1 CASRRQGITEAFF TGTGCCAGCAGACGACAGGGAATAACTGAAGCTTTCTTT
TRBJ1-6 few TRBV12-3/TRBV12-4 . CASSHLWGASAYPPLHF TGTGCCAGCAGCCACTTATGGGGGGCCTCAGCCTATCCACCCCTCCACTTT
TRBJ2-3 . TRBV4-2 . CASSQDTSTDMQYF TGTGCCAGCAGCCAAGACACCAGCACAGATATGCAGTATTTT
TRBJ2-1 . TRBV3-1 TRBD1 CASSQSVGTGGREQFF TGTGCCAGCAGTCAGTCCGTCGGGACAGGGGGCCGTGAGCAGTTCTTC
TRBJ1-5 . TRBV2 . CASKRDSNQPQHF TGTGCCAGCAAGCGGGATAGCAATCAGCCCCAGCATTTT
TRBJ2-6 . TRBV7-9 . CASSLDLGGANVLTF TGTGCCAGCAGCTTAGATTTAGGTGGGGCCAACGTCCTGACTTTC
TRBJ2-3 . TRBV27 TRBD2 CASSLSAGVFTDTQYF TGTGCCAGCAGTTTATCAGCGGGGGTCTTCACGGATACGCAGTATTTT
TRBJ1-2 . TRBV29-1 . CSVLRGGNDYGYTF TGCAGCGTCCTTAGAGGAGGGAACGACTATGGCTACACCTTC
TRBJ2-7 . TRBV4-1 TRBD1 CASSPETTGGYEQYF TGCGCCAGCAGCCCAGAAACTACAGGGGGCTACGAGCAGTACTTC
TRBJ2-1 few TRBV4-3 . CASSQEGGTNYNEQFF TGCGCCAGCAGCCAAGAAGGGGGAACGAACTACAATGAGCAGTTCTTC
TRBJ2-7 few TRBV6-1 . CASSWGRERGEQYF TGTGCCAGCAGTTGGGGCAGGGAAAGGGGCGAGCAGTACTTC
TRBJ2-5 . TRBV19 TRBD1 CASSMTGTGEVEGTQYF TGTGCCAGTAGTATGACGGGGACAGGGGAGGTCGAGGGGACCCAGTACTTC
TRBJ1-1 . TRBV6-2/TRBV6-3 . CASSRGAEGRNTEAFF TGTGCCAGCAGCCGGGGGGCCGAGGGACGAAACACTGAAGCTTTCTTT
TRBJ2-5 . TRBV20-1 . CSARDTGRETQYF TGCAGTGCTAGGGACACGGGAAGGGAGACCCAGTACTTC
TRBJ2-7 few TRBV28 . CASTPGGTGDTYEQYF TGTGCCAGCACCCCGGGGGGGACAGGTGACACCTACGAGCAGTACTTC
TRBJ2-7 . TRBV2 . CASSEYGTGAYEQYF TGTGCCAGCAGTGAATATGGGACTGGTGCCTACGAGCAGTACTTC
TRBJ1-2 few TRBV10-3 . CAISESAVANSNYGYTF TGTGCCATCAGTGAGTCTGCAGTCGCAAATTCTAACTATGGCTACACCTTC
TRBJ2-5 . TRBV28 TRBD1 CASTEGQSETQYF TGTGCCAGCACCGAGGGACAGTCGGAGACCCAGTACTTC
TRBJ1-2 . TRBV7-9 . CANSLATGYGYTF TGTGCCAACAGCTTAGCTACGGGTTATGGCTACACCTTC
TRBJ1-1 . TRBV3-1 . CASSQGAIGAFF TGTGCCAGCAGCCAAGGGGCAATAGGGGCTTTCTTT
TRBJ2-5 few TRBV20-1 . CSARDLVAGVWETQYF TGCAGTGCTAGAGATCTCGTCGCGGGCGTTTGGGAGACCCAGTACTTC
TRBJ2-7 few TRBV5-6 TRBD2 CASSLDPAGGLRIRSYEQYF TGTGCCAGCAGCTTGGACCCAGCGGGGGGCCTGCGGATCCGCTCCTACGAGCAGTACTTC
TRBJ2-3 . TRBV6-5 . CASIGQPTDTQYF TGTGCCAGCATAGGACAGCCTACAGATACGCAGTATTTT
TRBJ2-5 few TRBV20-1 . CSARSGTQETQYF TGCAGTGCTAGATCGGGGACTCAAGAGACCCAGTACTTC
TRBJ2-7 . TRBV29-1 . CSVDEEGSGYEQYF TGCAGCGTTGATGAGGAGGGCTCGGGCTACGAGCAGTACTTC
TRBJ2-1 . TRBV9 . CANSVVTDNEQFF TGTGCCAACAGCGTCGTTACAGACAATGAGCAGTTCTTC